The 27 T cell receptor beta chains below were found in one sample sequenced in a study of blood T cell repertoires in COVID-19. Generated by immunoSEQ multiplex PCR, the TCRdb table keeps only in-frame clones and is missing some. Seen here are a few hundred thousand clones, around 91% observed once, and the top ten hold more than 0.85%. Material: peripheral blood. Receptors originate from a woman between 40 and 50 years old with COVID-19, enrolled during active disease.

The V and J genes are TRBV27 and TRBJ2-3; 9 nucleotides match TRBD2. V gave up 5 bases and J gave up 2 bases; unmatched junction bases: 8. Germline-derived CDR1 and CDR2 are MNHEY and SMNVEV (reference sequence). The CDR3 covers 16 residues. CDR3 DNA: TGTGCCAGCAGTCAAAGGACTAGCGAATCCACAGATACGCAGTATTTT. It codes for CASSQRTSESTDTQYF.

As to this clone: Other nucleotide sequences in the sample specify the same CDR3. The CDR3 nucleotides are TGTGCCAGCAGTTACTCCGGACAGGGCGGACAGCCCCAGCATTTT. It translates to CASSYSGQGGQPQHF. The chain carries TRBV6-2 or TRBV6-3 and TRBJ1-5, with TRBD1 matching 8 bases. Germline CDR1 reads MNHEY; CDR2 reads SVGEGT. V lost 0 bases and J lost 7; bases outside the gene matches: 5. The CDR3 is 15 amino acids.

CDR3 in amino acids: CSGAHWNTEAFF. The CDR3 DNA is TGCAGCGGGGCCCATTGGAACACTGAAGCTTTCTTT. The chain has TRBV29-1 and TRBJ1-1; D not resolved. Germline CDR1 is SQVTM and CDR2 is ANQGSEA. Between the trimmed V and J ends, which lost 7 bases and 1 base, there was a span of 10 bases. The CDR3 runs to 12 residues.

The rearrangement links TRBV9 to TRBJ1-6; D possibly corresponds to TRBD1 (6 bases). Germline CDR1 SGDLS, CDR2 YYNGEE. CDR3 length: 15 residues. The ends were cut back, 0 bases at V and 7 bases at J, with 11 bases in the middle. DNA of the CDR3: TGTGCCAGCAGCGTAGCTACAGGGAACAATTCACCCCTCCACTTT. It is translated as CASSVATGNNSPLHF.

V gene TRBV30 combines with J gene TRBJ2-3; 7 bases are a match to TRBD2. Trimming removed 0 bases from V and 7 bases from J; junction bases left unmatched: 7. The CDR3 is 14 residues long. Germline assignment: CDR1 GTSNPN and CDR2 SVGIG (reference sequence). CDR3 in amino acids: CAWSVGGSGNTQYF. The CDR3 DNA reads TGTGCCTGGAGTGTAGGCGGGAGTGGAAATACGCAGTATTTT.

This chain uses TRBV9 with TRBJ2-5, with 15 bases lining up with TRBD2. V was pared by 0 bases and J by 5 bases, with 14 bases of the junction left unmatched. CDR3 length: 20 residues. Germline V gives CDR1 SGDLS, CDR2 YYNGEE. CDR3 sequence: CASSVATNRGLAGGGETQYF. As DNA, the CDR3 is TGTGCCAGCAGCGTAGCTACAAATAGGGGACTAGCGGGAGGAGGTGAGACCCAGTACTTC.

V is TRBV19 and J is TRBJ1-5; D remains unclear. Germline V gene lookup returns CDR1 LNHDA and CDR2 SQIVND (reference sequence). V gave up 3 bases and J gave up 1 base, with 10 bases separating them. The CDR3 spans 15 residues. Here the CDR3 DNA reads TGTGCCAGTAGTATTTCCCCCCTAAGCAATCAGCCCCAGCATTTT. Translation gives CASSISPLSNQPQHF. Variable domain in full (rest from reference TRBV19 and TRBJ1-5): DGGITQSPKYLFRKEGQNVTLSCEQNLNHDAMYWYRQDPGQGLRLIYYSQIVNDFQKGDIAEGYSVSREKKESFPLTVTSAQKNPTAFYLCASSISPLSNQPQHFGDGTRLSIL.

V gene TRBV9 combines with J gene TRBJ1-1; maybe TRBD1 (6 bases). CDR1 and CDR2 (germline): SGDLS, YYNGEE. Between the trimmed V and J ends, which lost 3 bases and 2 bases, there was a span of 11 bases. The CDR3 is 14 residues long. Here the CDR3 DNA reads TGTGCCAGCAGCGCGACAGGAGCTAACACTGAAGCTTTCTTT. Its protein product is CASSATGANTEAFF.

The V call is TRBV5-6, the J call TRBJ2-1, with 7 bases lining up with TRBD1. Germline V lookup: CDR1 SGHDT, CDR2 YYEEEE. Trimming took 4 bases from V and 4 from J; bases not matched to a gene: 5. The CDR3 loop spans 14 amino acids. The CDR3 DNA is TGTGCCAGCAGCGTAGGGACAGTTTACAATGAGCAGTTCTTC. This codes for CASSVGTVYNEQFF.

J is TRBJ2-7 and V is TRBV9; 10 nucleotides agree with TRBD1. Losses at the gene ends were 3 bases for V and 7 bases for J; bases not matched to a gene: 7. CDR3 length: 14 amino acids. The germline V gene has CDR1 SGDLS and CDR2 YYNGEE. The CDR3 region is CASSAGTGEREQYF. Here the CDR3 DNA reads TGTGCCAGCAGCGCCGGGACAGGGGAGAGGGAGCAGTACTTC.

This chain connects TRBV19 to TRBJ1-2, with no clear D. The V and J ends lost 7 bases and 2 bases respectively, with 14 bases between them. Germline CDR1 LNHDA, CDR2 SQIVND (reference sequence). CDR3 size: 14 residues. CDR3 in amino acids: CASNLQGGNYGYTF. The DNA of the CDR3 is TGTGCCAGTAACTTGCAAGGAGGGAACTATGGCTACACCTTC.

The CDR3 loop is CASSLVLPSGRAPNEQFF. In DNA form, the CDR3 reads TGTGCCAGCAGCTTAGTCCTGCCTAGCGGGAGAGCTCCCAATGAGCAGTTCTTC. This chain joins TRBV11-2 and TRBJ2-1; 10 bases map to TRBD2. V was clipped by 1 base and J by 6 bases; unmatched bases: 12. Germline-derived CDR1 and CDR2 are SGHAT and FQNNGV. The CDR3 consists of 18 residues.

J is TRBJ1-3 and V is TRBV28; tentative D call: TRBD1 (6 bases). Germline CDR1 reads MDHEN; CDR2 reads SYDVKM. Trimming removed 7 bases from V and 2 bases from J, with 12 bases in between. The CDR3 loop spans 14 amino acids. CDR3 sequence reads: CASKEQGTGNTIYF. DNA for the CDR3: TGTGCCAGCAAAGAACAGGGTACTGGAAACACCATATATTTT.

This chain uses TRBV28 with TRBJ1-5, with unresolved D. Trimming removed 5 bases at V and 2 bases at J, with 10 bases between. CDR1 MDHEN and CDR2 SYDVKM come from the germline V gene. The CDR3 is 14 amino acids. This CDR3 is CASSPPSGNQPQHF. The DNA of the CDR3 is TGTGCCAGCAGTCCCCCTTCGGGCAATCAGCCCCAGCATTTT.

V and J are TRBV18 and TRBJ1-5; 8 bases are shared with TRBD1. CDR1 KGHSH and CDR2 LQKENI come from the germline V gene. The CDR3 sequence is 17 residues long. V was clipped by 0 bases and J by 1 base; unmatched bases: 5. The DNA of the CDR3 is TGTGCCAGCTCACCACCCCGACAGGGGACGAGCAATCAGCCCCAGCATTTT. The encoded protein is CASSPPRQGTSNQPQHF.

The chain couples TRBV28 to TRBJ2-2; 8 bases align to TRBD1. The ends lost 6 bases at V and 12 bases at J; junction bases unmatched: 9. This CDR3 comprises 13 residues. Germline V lookup: CDR1 MDHEN, CDR2 SYDVKM. The CDR3 region has the DNA TGTGCCAGCAGATTCCAGGGGGCTCCGAAGCTGTTTTTT. It is translated as CASRFQGAPKLFF.

The genes are TRBV18 and TRBJ1-1; the match to TRBD1 covers 9 bases. Trimming took 3 bases from V and 3 from J; bases not matched to a gene: 2. CDR3 size: 14 residues. The germline gives CDR1 KGHSH, CDR2 LQKENI. CDR3 in DNA: TGTGCCAGCTCACCCGGACAGGGGCACACTGAAGCTTTCTTT. Residues: CASSPGQGHTEAFF.

This clone was counted a single time. The CDR3: CATSRETGGTETQYF. The CDR3 DNA sequence: TGTGCCACCAGCAGAGAAACAGGGGGTACGGAGACCCAGTACTTC. The chain employs TRBV15 and TRBJ2-5; the match to TRBD1 covers 8 bases. The germline V gene encodes CDR1 LNHNV and CDR2 YYDKDF (reference sequence). The V and J ends lost 0 bases and 5 bases, in that order; junction bases with no gene match: 5. This CDR3 comprises 15 residues.

The rearrangement links TRBV27 to TRBJ1-1; D might be TRBD1 (5 bases). The CDR3 spans 13 residues. The V and J ends lost 6 bases and 1 base respectively, with 9 bases between them. CDR1 is MNHEY and CDR2 is SMNVEV in the germline V gene (reference sequence). This chain's CDR3 is CASRQDGNTEAFF. The CDR3 region has the DNA TGTGCCAGCAGACAGGACGGGAACACTGAAGCTTTCTTT.

The chain combines TRBV28 with TRBJ1-5; 7 bases map to TRBD1. The germline gives CDR1 MDHEN, CDR2 SYDVKM. The V gene end was trimmed by 2 bases and the J gene end by 3 bases; junction bases not matched to a gene: 4. The CDR3 runs to 15 residues. The CDR3 is CASSLGTVFNQPQHF. The CDR3 coding sequence is TGTGCCAGCAGTTTAGGGACAGTGTTCAATCAGCCCCAGCATTTT.

This clone was seen a single time. V is TRBV19 and J is TRBJ1-2; the match to TRBD1 covers 11 bases. The germline gives CDR1 LNHDA, CDR2 SQIVND (reference sequence). J gave up 6 bases and V 6 bases, and 9 bases lay outside the gene matches. CDR3 size: 15 residues. The CDR3 protein is CASRLDRGRPDGYTF. CDR3 DNA sequence: TGTGCCAGTAGGCTGGACAGGGGGCGCCCCGATGGCTACACCTTC.

The J gene is TRBJ1-2, the V gene TRBV5-1; D is ambiguous. V was cut by 1 base and J by 3 bases, with 16 bases left in between. The germline V gene has CDR1 SGHRS and CDR2 YFSETQ. This CDR3 is 16 amino acids long. CDR3 sequence reads: CASSLIFREGDYGYTF. CDR3 nucleotide sequence: TGCGCCAGCAGCTTGATCTTTAGGGAGGGAGACTATGGCTACACCTTC.

This clone appeared a few times. The chain carries TRBV7-3 and TRBJ1-6; D is uncertain. The length of the CDR3 is 13 residues. Germline loops: CDR1 SGHTA, CDR2 FQGTGA. Trimming left V 8 bases short and J 0 bases short, with 5 bases between. The CDR3, as DNA: TGTGCCAGCGCCAGCTCCTATAATTCACCCCTCCACTTT. Protein product: CASASSYNSPLHF.

The V gene is TRBV27, the J gene TRBJ1-4, with D unresolved. V was cut by 3 bases and J by 8 bases, with 13 bases left in between. Looked up from germline, CDR1 is MNHEY and CDR2 is SMNVEV (reference sequence). The length of the CDR3 is 14 residues. CDR3: CASSFSGIGEKLFF. The CDR3 DNA sequence: TGTGCCAGCAGTTTTTCGGGGATAGGAGAAAAACTGTTTTTT.

The chain links TRBV28 to TRBJ1-5; D is possibly TRBD1 (6 bases). Germline CDR1 and CDR2: MDHEN and SYDVKM. The CDR3 length is 17 residues. V was cut by 6 bases and J by 6 bases, with 24 bases left in between. The CDR3 loop is CASSMGTLMVGSQPQHF. The CDR3 bases are TGTGCCAGCAGCATGGGGACATTAATGGTCGGAAGTCAGCCCCAGCATTTT.

The J gene is TRBJ2-3, the V gene TRBV6-4, with D tentatively TRBD1 (5 bases). The germline V and J ends were trimmed by 6 bases and 0 bases, with 7 bases remaining between them. CDR3 length: 13 residues. The V gene's germline CDR1 is MRHNA and CDR2 SNTAGT. CDR3 nucleotide sequence: TGTGCCAGCAGGGGGCCCAGCACAGATACGCAGTATTTT. Translating gives CASRGPSTDTQYF.

This clone was observed a single time. The chain recombines TRBV27 with TRBJ1-2, with 10 bases identical to TRBD1. This CDR3 region has 15 residues. The germline V gene has CDR1 MNHEY and CDR2 SMNVEV (reference sequence). V was clipped by 5 bases and J by 7 bases; unmatched bases: 10. The CDR3 spells CASSLRQGAGIGYTF. DNA of the CDR3: TGTGCCAGCAGTCTCCGACAGGGGGCAGGAATTGGCTACACCTTC.